These 5 T cell receptor beta chains were sequenced from one sample in a study of blood T cell repertoires in COVID-19. Method: immunoSEQ multiplex PCR; TCRdb's copy keeps in-frame clones and lacks some. The top ten clones hold approximately 8.5% of a sample with 260,000 or so clones, approximately 91% of them seen once. The specimen was peripheral blood. The source of these receptors is a man aged 18 to 30 with active or convalescent COVID-19.

V usage is TRBV6-4 and J usage is TRBJ1-1; D perhaps matches TRBD1 (5 bases). Germline V lookup: CDR1 MRHNA, CDR2 SNTAGT. Trimming cost V 5 bases and J 1 base, with 8 bases left between them. This CDR3 comprises 13 residues. The CDR3 DNA is TGTGCCAGCAGTTTGACAGAGAACACTGAAGCTTTCTTT. Its protein product is CASSLTENTEAFF.

The chain links TRBV6-5 to TRBJ1-1, with 7 positions matching TRBD1. Per the germline V gene, CDR1 is MNHEY and CDR2 is SVGAGI. V was clipped by 5 bases and J by 1 base; unmatched bases: 1. The CDR3 length is 13 residues. CDR3 amino acids: CASSRTGNTEAFF. CDR3 nucleotide sequence: TGTGCCAGCAGTCGGACAGGGAACACTGAAGCTTTCTTT.

The V and J genes are TRBV5-1 and TRBJ1-2; 8 positions agree with TRBD1. There are 17 residues in the CDR3. Trimming took 3 bases from V and 3 from J; bases not matched to a gene: 13. Germline assignment: CDR1 SGHRS and CDR2 YFSETQ. In DNA, the CDR3 is TGCGCCAGCAGCTCCGGGACAGGCGCCCCTACGGACTATGGCTACACCTTC. The encoded protein is CASSSGTGAPTDYGYTF.

J is TRBJ1-5 and V is TRBV19, with 7 bases matching TRBD1. Per the germline V gene, CDR1 is LNHDA and CDR2 is SQIVND (reference sequence). The trim removed 4 bases at V and 3 bases at J, leaving 6 bases unmatched. CDR3 length equals 15 residues. The CDR3 here is CASSRYRGPNQPQHF. Here the CDR3 DNA reads TGTGCCAGTAGTAGATACAGGGGACCCAATCAGCCCCAGCATTTT.

This chain uses TRBV5-1 with TRBJ2-7; D perhaps matches TRBD1 (8 bases). The CDR3 has 14 amino acids. Trimming took off 4 bases at V and 9 bases at J, with 20 bases between the two ends. Per the germline V gene, CDR1 is SGHRS and CDR2 is YFSETQ. The DNA of the CDR3 is TGCGCCAGCAGCCCAAGACAGGGGATAGCGGGGCAGTACTTC. Residues: CASSPRQGIAGQYF.